Here is one T cell receptor beta chain with its context. The antigen is unknown. These data originate in a study of persistence of HIV-infected CD4 T cells. General study findings and limits: CMV- and Gag-responding cells had lower TCRbeta richness than CD3/CD28-responding cells.

Germline values: CDR1 MNHEY, CDR2 SVGAGI. This CDR3 spans 14 amino acids. Losses at the gene ends were 9 bases for V and 5 bases for J; bases not matched to a gene: 10. This was the immunoSEQ version 4 assay in survey mode. Sequenced by immunoSEQ multiplex PCR; TCRdb stores in-frame clones only, minus some. The data contain around 20,000 clones, around 82% of them singletons. The stimulus was lysate of CMV-infected fibroblasts, approximately 9.6 ug/mL. Sorting selected CD4+ T cells upregulating both CD40 ligand and CD69. Donors had undetectable plasma HIV-1 RNA, under 50 copies/mL, for 4+ years. The rearrangement joins TRBV6-5 to TRBJ2-5; 9 bases align to TRBD1. Sequencing was performed on CD4+ T cells sorted from PBMCs after approximately 19-hour stimulation, taken from a patient who received antiretroviral therapy. The TCR sequence derives from an adult man with HIV who was CMV-seropositive. This chain's CDR3 is CASSGQGLRETQYF. In DNA form, the CDR3 reads TGTGCCAGTTCCGGACAGGGGTTAAGGGAGACCCAGTACTTC.